Below, 31 T cell receptor beta chains from the same sample are listed, as sequenced in a study of CD8 T cells in ankylosing spondylitis (dated by TCRdb to 2016 to 2017). For these receptors, no antigen is known. Library construction relied on 5' RACE. TCRdb records Illumina HiSeq 2500 as the sequencer. In-frame beta chains were kept once TCRdb had trimmed the public reads at Q25 with fastp and called clones with MiXCR. CDR3 protein duplicates are merged, each entry listing the most common genes and DNA. This sample is represented by about 700,000 distinct CDR3 sequences; around a fifth of them were singletons. In total, the top ten clones hold roughly a fifth of the sample. Beyond this particular receptor, the publication reports: Blood from ankylosing spondylitis patients appeared to be characterized by a TCR beta motif made up of under ten highly homologous amino acid variants.

Sequencing was carried out using blood, either unsorted or a sorted T cell fraction (not recorded which). These receptors were collected from a male donor with ankylosing spondylitis.

This clonotype was counted between two and nine times. The rearrangement uses TRBV5-8 and TRBJ1-1; D gene uncertain. This CDR3 is built from 13 residues. The germline CDR1 and CDR2 sequences are SGHTS and YDEGEE. V was pared by 4 bases and J by 7 bases, with 14 bases between. Here the CDR3 reads CASSIGGPFEAFF. The DNA for the CDR3 is TGTGCCAGCAGCATAGGAGGACCTTTTGAAGCTTTCTTT.

This clonotype was picked up a small number of times. CDR3: CASSLRSSYDTQYF. The DNA of the CDR3 is TGTGCCAGCAGCTTACGATCTAGCTATGATACGCAGTATTTT. J is TRBJ2-3 and V is TRBV7-3, with D possibly TRBD2 on 5 matching bases. This CDR3 has 14 amino acids. Looked up from germline, CDR1 is SGHTA and CDR2 is FQGTGA. Trimming left V 2 bases short and J 6 bases short, with 12 bases between. Full variable domain (remainder filled in from reference TRBV7-3 and TRBJ2-3): GAGVSQTPSNKVTEKGKYVELRCDPISGHTALYWYRQSLGQGPEFLIYFQGTGAADDSGLPNDRFFAVRPEGSVSTLKIQRTERGDSAVYLCASSLRSSYDTQYFGPGTRLTVL.

Only a few counts were recorded for this clonotype. The rearrangement joins TRBV12-3 or TRBV12-4 to TRBJ2-1; 10 bases line up with TRBD2. This CDR3 is built from 19 residues. V shed 7 bases, J shed 5 bases, and the junction held 20 bases outside the gene matches. CDR3 sequence (DNA): TGTGCCAGCACCGAAGGGGGGGCTCCTAGCGGGAGAGTTCACAATGAGCAGTTCTTC. Protein sequence: CASTEGGAPSGRVHNEQFF.

This clonotype was observed a few times. This chain connects TRBV6-1 to TRBJ1-4, with D maybe TRBD1 (5 bases). Trimming took off 6 bases at V and 7 bases at J, with 15 bases between the two ends. From germline, CDR1 is MNHNS and CDR2 SASEGT. The CDR3 is made up of 14 amino acids. The CDR3 sequence is CASSPGIQGEKLFF. CDR3 DNA: TGTGCCAGCAGCCCAGGGATTCAGGGTGAAAAACTGTTTTTT.

The V call is TRBV15, the J call TRBJ2-5, with TRBD2 matching 10 bases. After removal of 2 bases from V and 4 bases from J, the junction contained 7 bases not matched to a gene. The CDR3 is 16 residues long. Germline lookup yields CDR1 LNHNV and CDR2 YYDKDF (reference sequence). CDR3 residues: CATSRSQLAGRETQYF. Written as DNA, the CDR3 is TGTGCCACCAGCAGATCTCAACTAGCGGGACGAGAGACCCAGTACTTC.

In this sample, this clonotype turned up a few times. The chain carries TRBV20-1 and TRBJ1-2, with 8 bases aligning to TRBD1. Germline CDR1 is DFQATT and CDR2 is SNEGSKA (reference sequence). V trimming: 5 bases; J trimming: 7 bases; junction bases outside the gene matches: 12. CDR3 size: 14 residues. The CDR3, as DNA: TGCAGTGCTGGGGGCGCCGGGACAGGCGGTGGCTACACCTTC. Encoded protein: CSAGGAGTGGGYTF.

In this sample, this clonotype turned up a few times. The chain recombines TRBV7-9 with TRBJ2-1; either TRBD1 or TRBD2 may supply D (5 bases each). CDR1 is SEHNR, CDR2 FQNEAQ, per germline (reference sequence). V was shortened by 5 bases and J by 6 bases, with 11 bases between the two germline ends. There are 13 residues in the CDR3. The CDR3 is CASSPGRVNEQFF. The CDR3 nucleotides are TGTGCCAGCAGCCCGGGGCGAGTCAATGAGCAGTTCTTC.

This sequence joins TRBV12-3 or TRBV12-4 and TRBJ2-1, with D possibly matching TRBD2 (5 bases). The germline V and J ends were trimmed by 7 bases and 0 bases, with 10 bases remaining between them. The CDR3 runs to 14 residues. The CDR3 DNA reads as TGTGCCAGCACCCTGGACTCCTCCTACAATGAGCAGTTCTTC. Translated, it gives CASTLDSSYNEQFF.

The chain combines TRBV7-6 with TRBJ2-1, with TRBD2 identical over 11 bases. CDR1 SGHVS and CDR2 FNYEAQ come from the germline V gene. The CDR3 is made up of 16 amino acids. V lost 5 bases, J lost 5 bases, and 8 bases stayed unmatched. The CDR3 is CASSPPLAGGHNEQFF. The CDR3 DNA is TGTGCCAGCAGCCCTCCTCTAGCGGGGGGTCACAATGAGCAGTTCTTC.

In its sample, this clonotype was seen a few times. The genes are TRBV12-3 or TRBV12-4 and TRBJ2-2; tentative D call: TRBD1 (6 bases). The CDR3 covers 15 residues. Trimming shortened V by 6 bases and J by 6 bases, and 17 bases separated the two germline ends. DNA for the CDR3: TGTGCCAGCAGCGACAGGCACAGGGACCCCGGGGAGCTGTTTTTT. Encoded protein: CASSDRHRDPGELFF.

This chain joins TRBV6-2 or TRBV6-3 and TRBJ2-1; D might be TRBD1 or TRBD2, each matching 5 bases. The CDR3 sequence is 12 residues long. CDR1 MNHEY and CDR2 SVGEGT come from the germline V gene. V lost 3 bases to trimming and J lost 6 bases, with 6 bases between them. The CDR3: CASSYGGNEQFF. Here the CDR3 DNA reads TGTGCCAGCAGTTATGGGGGCAATGAGCAGTTCTTC.

The chain employs TRBV7-2 and TRBJ2-3; 13 nucleotides agree with TRBD2. Germline CDR1 is SGHTA and CDR2 is FQGNSA. J was trimmed by 6 bases and V by 2 bases; bases with no gene match: 5. This CDR3 has 16 residues. The CDR3 region is CASSLLGLAGDDTQYF. For the CDR3, the DNA is TGTGCCAGCAGCTTACTAGGACTAGCGGGAGACGATACGCAGTATTTT.

This sequence joins TRBV6-1 and TRBJ1-2, with TRBD1 matching 11 bases. Germline V gene data show CDR1 as MNHNS and CDR2 as SASEGT. CDR3 length: 15 amino acids. The trim removed 2 bases at V and 2 bases at J, leaving 1 base unmatched. The CDR3, as DNA: TGTGCCAGCAGTGAAAGGACAGGGGGCAACTATGGCTACACCTTC. Translating gives CASSERTGGNYGYTF.

The table lists this clonotype with a few counts. The genes are TRBV5-1 and TRBJ2-2, with a tentative D call TRBD1 (6 bases). From germline, CDR1 is SGHRS and CDR2 YFSETQ. The V and J ends lost 4 bases and 4 bases respectively, with 17 bases between them. The CDR3 is made up of 16 amino acids. The CDR3 bases are TGCGCCAGCAGCACAGGGACCGAGGGCGCCACCGGGGAGCTGTTTTTT. Amino acids: CASSTGTEGATGELFF.

The chain couples TRBV20-1 to TRBJ1-1; the match to TRBD1 covers 9 bases. CDR1 and CDR2 from the germline V gene are DFQATT and SNEGSKA (reference sequence). V dropped 0 bases and J dropped 1; count of bases not matched to a gene: 9. There are 17 residues in the CDR3. CDR3 loop: CSARDGGTGRGNTEAFF. The CDR3 DNA follows: TGCAGTGCTAGAGATGGGGGGACAGGGCGGGGGAACACTGAAGCTTTCTTT.

This sequence joins TRBV7-9 and TRBJ1-5; 11 nucleotides align to TRBD1. Losses at the gene ends were 5 bases for V and 5 bases for J; bases not matched to a gene: 5. CDR1 is SEHNR and CDR2 is FQNEAQ in the germline V gene (reference sequence). The CDR3 runs to 15 residues. CDR3 DNA: TGTGCCAGCAGCCCAGGGACAGGGGGGGATCAGCCCCAGCATTTT. As protein: CASSPGTGGDQPQHF.

The J gene is TRBJ1-5, the V gene TRBV19; the D is unclear. CDR3 length equals 13 residues. Germline CDR1 is LNHDA and CDR2 is SQIVND (reference sequence). V gave up 10 bases and J gave up 7 bases, with 17 bases separating them. The CDR3 coding sequence is TGTGCCACCAGCGAGGGAAGGGAGCAGCCCCAGCATTTT. As protein: CATSEGREQPQHF.

This clonotype has just a few counts. CDR3 protein: CASSLGLAGELKTQYF. The CDR3 bases are TGTGCCAGCAGCCTCGGACTAGCGGGAGAACTGAAGACCCAGTACTTC. The chain has TRBV7-2 and TRBJ2-5; 13 bases align to TRBD2. Germline CDR1 reads SGHTA; CDR2 reads FQGNSA. The CDR3 is 16 residues long. J lost 6 bases, V lost 5 bases, and 9 bases had no gene match.

The rearrangement joins TRBV4-2 to TRBJ1-2; 11 bases align to TRBD1. This CDR3 is built from 17 residues. The ends lost 4 bases at V and 8 bases at J; junction bases unmatched: 15. Germline V gene lookup returns CDR1 LGHNA and CDR2 YNFKEQ. CDR3 in amino acids: CASSPTATGTGGEGYTF. Written as DNA, the CDR3 is TGTGCCAGCAGCCCAACAGCTACCGGGACAGGGGGAGAAGGCTACACCTTC.

The CDR3 spells CASSLLGLAGEQYF. CDR3 DNA sequence: TGTGCCAGCAGCTTATTGGGACTAGCGGGAGAGCAGTACTTC. The chain is built from TRBV7-9 and TRBJ2-7, with 13 bases identical to TRBD2. With 2 bases clipped from V and 7 bases from J, the junction kept 2 bases outside the gene matches. CDR3 length: 14 amino acids. Germline V gene sequence: CDR1 SEHNR, CDR2 FQNEAQ (reference sequence). Full variable domain (remainder filled in from reference TRBV7-9 and TRBJ2-7): DTGVSQNPRHKITKRGQNVTFRCDPISEHNRLYWYRQTLGQGPEFLTYFQNEAQLEKSRLLSDRFSAERPKGSFSTLEIQRTEQGDSAMYLCASSLLGLAGEQYFGPGTRLTVT.

This rearrangement joins TRBV20-1 to TRBJ1-1; 8 bases map to TRBD1. CDR1 is DFQATT and CDR2 is SNEGSKA in the germline V gene (reference sequence). The CDR3 contains 13 residues. V gave up 2 bases and J gave up 3 bases; unmatched junction bases: 2. CDR3 DNA sequence: TGCAGTGCTAGAACAGGGGGGGACACTGAAGCTTTCTTT. The encoded protein is CSARTGGDTEAFF.

Many counts were recorded for this clonotype. V is TRBV20-1 and J is TRBJ2-3, with TRBD2 identical over 8 bases. The V gene's germline CDR1 is DFQATT and CDR2 SNEGSKA (reference sequence). This CDR3 is 14 amino acids long. V was pared by 3 bases and J by 1 base, with 3 bases of the junction left unmatched. Written as DNA, the CDR3 is TGCAGTGCTAGCCCCGGGGGGGGCACAGATACGCAGTATTTT. Residues: CSASPGGGTDTQYF.

The chain carries TRBV28 and TRBJ2-4, with D possibly being TRBD1 or TRBD2 (5 bases each). Trimming took 5 bases from V and 9 from J, leaving 26 bases between them. The germline gives CDR1 MDHEN, CDR2 SYDVKM. The CDR3 spans 17 residues. This CDR3 is CASSEVTGPSASSIQYF. As DNA, the CDR3 is TGTGCCAGCAGTGAAGTGACGGGGCCCTCCGCGTCGAGCATTCAGTACTTC.

This clonotype was counted at least ten times. The rearrangement uses TRBV12-3 or TRBV12-4 and TRBJ2-3, with 8 positions matching TRBD2. The CDR3 is made up of 16 amino acids. J lost 2 bases, V lost 0 bases, and 4 bases had no gene match. The CDR3 DNA reads TGTGCCAGCAGTTTAGCCGGACTAGCCGTCACAGATACGCAGTATTTT. Translation gives CASSLAGLAVTDTQYF.

The chain has TRBV12-3 or TRBV12-4 and TRBJ1-1; D is possibly TRBD1 (5 bases). The V and J ends lost 3 bases and 1 base respectively, with 9 bases between them. The CDR3 runs to 14 residues. The CDR3 DNA sequence: TGTGCCAGCAGTTTGACAGTAGGGAACACTGAAGCTTTCTTT. Translating it yields CASSLTVGNTEAFF.

This clonotype was detected ten times or more. The V gene is TRBV10-3, the J gene TRBJ1-1, with TRBD1 matching over 7 bases. Looked up from germline, CDR1 is ENHRY and CDR2 is SYGVKD. With V trimmed by 8 bases and J by 0 bases, 6 bases remained unmatched. The CDR3 totals 14 residues. CDR3 in DNA: TGTGCCATCGGGGGACAGAACATGAACACTGAAGCTTTCTTT. This gives the protein CAIGGQNMNTEAFF.

This clonotype was observed a handful of times. The rearrangement links TRBV4-1 to TRBJ2-1, with TRBD2 identical over 10 bases. Germline trimming cut 2 bases from V and 0 bases from J; bases unmatched to any gene: 4. Germline values: CDR1 MGHRA, CDR2 YSYEKL. This CDR3 has 17 residues. CDR3 residues: CASSQSSSGSSYNEQFF. As DNA, the CDR3 is TGCGCCAGCAGCCAATCATCTAGCGGGAGCTCCTACAATGAGCAGTTCTTC.

This clonotype was detected a few times. The chain carries TRBV20-1 and TRBJ2-7; TRBD1 matches 12 bases. Germline V gives CDR1 DFQATT, CDR2 SNEGSKA (reference sequence). After removal of 4 bases from V and 6 bases from J, the junction contained 10 bases not matched to a gene. The CDR3 length is 15 residues. Here the CDR3 reads CSAKTGTGGKGEQYF. The DNA for the CDR3 is TGCAGTGCTAAAACCGGGACAGGGGGCAAGGGCGAGCAGTACTTC.

The sample holds many counts of this clonotype. J is TRBJ2-2 and V is TRBV5-5; D gene uncertain. The germline V gene has CDR1 SGHKS and CDR2 YYEKEE (reference sequence). V lost 0 bases and J lost 3, with 9 bases in between. CDR3 size: 15 residues. The CDR3 spells CASSLAGMDTGELFF. CDR3 coding DNA: TGTGCCAGCAGCTTGGCCGGTATGGACACCGGGGAGCTGTTTTTT.

This clonotype was found a few times. This chain connects TRBV27 to TRBJ2-1, with D hard to call. CDR1 MNHEY and CDR2 SMNVEV come from the germline V gene (reference sequence). CDR3 length equals 13 residues. Trimming removed 0 bases from V and 5 bases from J, with 5 bases in between. The DNA for the CDR3 is TGTGCCAGCAGTTTATCGGAGAACAATGAGCAGTTCTTC. Translating gives CASSLSENNEQFF.

This clonotype was observed a handful of times. This chain joins TRBV27 and TRBJ2-3, with D possibly being TRBD2 (5 bases). V lost 8 bases and J lost 5, with 14 bases in between. Germline V lookup: CDR1 MNHEY, CDR2 SMNVEV (reference sequence). The length of the CDR3 is 13 residues. CDR3 loop: CASGKIREDTQYF. CDR3 sequence (DNA): TGTGCCAGCGGCAAAATCCGGGAAGATACGCAGTATTTT.